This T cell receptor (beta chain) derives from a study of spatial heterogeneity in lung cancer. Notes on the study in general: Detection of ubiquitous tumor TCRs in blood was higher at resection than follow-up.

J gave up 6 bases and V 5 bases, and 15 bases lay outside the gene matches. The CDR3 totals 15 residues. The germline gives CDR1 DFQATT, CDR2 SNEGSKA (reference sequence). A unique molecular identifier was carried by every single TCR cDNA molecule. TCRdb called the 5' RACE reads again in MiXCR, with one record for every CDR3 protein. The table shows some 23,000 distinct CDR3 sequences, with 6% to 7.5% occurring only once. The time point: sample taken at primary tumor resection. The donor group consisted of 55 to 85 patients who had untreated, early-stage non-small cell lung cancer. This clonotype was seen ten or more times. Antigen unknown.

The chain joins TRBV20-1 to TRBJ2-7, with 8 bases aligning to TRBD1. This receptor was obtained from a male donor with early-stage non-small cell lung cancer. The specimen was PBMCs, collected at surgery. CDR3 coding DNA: TGCAGTGCTCCCGACTTTCAGGGGGCTTGGAGCGAGCAGTACTTC. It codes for CSAPDFQGAWSEQYF.